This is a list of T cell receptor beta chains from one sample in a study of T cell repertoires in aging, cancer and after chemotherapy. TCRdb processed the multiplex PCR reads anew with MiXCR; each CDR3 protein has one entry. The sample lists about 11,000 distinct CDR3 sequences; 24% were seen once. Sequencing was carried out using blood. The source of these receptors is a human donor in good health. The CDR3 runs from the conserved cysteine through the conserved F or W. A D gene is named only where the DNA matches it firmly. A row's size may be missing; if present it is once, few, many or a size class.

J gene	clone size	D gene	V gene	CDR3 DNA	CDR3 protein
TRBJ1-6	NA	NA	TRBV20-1	TGCAGTGCCCAACGGAGGGGGGATCGTAATTCACCCCTCCACTTT	CSAQRRGDRNSPLHF
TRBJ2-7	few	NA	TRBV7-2	TGTGCCAGCAGCCCCTGGACAGAAGCAACCTACGAGCAGTACTTC	CASSPWTEATYEQYF
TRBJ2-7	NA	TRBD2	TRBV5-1	TGCGCCAGCAGCTCGGGAGGGGCTACGGACGAGCAGTACTTC	CASSSGGATDEQYF
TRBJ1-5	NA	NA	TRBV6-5	TGTGCCAGCAGTTACGTCAGTCAACAGCCCCAGCATTTT	CASSYVSQQPQHF
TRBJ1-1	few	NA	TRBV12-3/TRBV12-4	TGTGCCAGCAGTTACTCGAGGGGGACGAACACTGAAGCTTTCTTT	CASSYSRGTNTEAFF
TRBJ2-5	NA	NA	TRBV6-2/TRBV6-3	TGTGCCAGCAGTCCCAGACGTGGGGAGACCCAGTACTTC	CASSPRRGETQYF
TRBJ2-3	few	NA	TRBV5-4	TGTGCCAGCAGCTTTAAATACACAGATACGCAGTATTTT	CASSFKYTDTQYF
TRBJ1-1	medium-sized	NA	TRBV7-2	TGTGCCAGCAGCTTGGGCTTGGTTCGCACTGAAGCTTTCTTT	CASSLGLVRTEAFF
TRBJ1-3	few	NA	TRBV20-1	TGCAGTGCTAGCTTTATTATCGGGCCGACGAGTGGAAACACCATATATTTT	CSASFIIGPTSGNTIYF
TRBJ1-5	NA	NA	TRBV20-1	TGCAGTTCTACTTCTACAGGTATCAATCAGCCCCAGCATTTT	CSSTSTGINQPQHF
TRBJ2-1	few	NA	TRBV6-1	TGTGCCAGCAGTGAAGCCCGGGGGCCGGGCAATGAGCAGTTCTTC	CASSEARGPGNEQFF
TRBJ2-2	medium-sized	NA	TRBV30	TGTGCCGGGGGACAAGTCCCCGGGGAGCTGTTTTTT	CAGGQVPGELFF
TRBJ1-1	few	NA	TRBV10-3	TGTGCCATCAGTGTAAGCATGAACACTGAAGCTTTCTTT	CAISVSMNTEAFF
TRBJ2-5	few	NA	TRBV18	TGTGCCAGCTCACCAGGAATGGAAGAGACCCAGTACTTC	CASSPGMEETQYF
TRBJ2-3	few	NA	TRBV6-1	TGTGCCAGCAGTGAAAGGCGGGGGCCCACCTTCACAGATACGCAGTATTTT	CASSERRGPTFTDTQYF
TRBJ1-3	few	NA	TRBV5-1	TGCGCCAGCGGAGACTCTGGAAACACCATATATTTT	CASGDSGNTIYF
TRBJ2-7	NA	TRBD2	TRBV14	TGTGCCAGCAGCCTAGTAGCGGGGGCCGCCTACGAGCAGTACTTC	CASSLVAGAAYEQYF
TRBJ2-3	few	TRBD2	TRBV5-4	TGTGCCAGCAGCTTGGGTCGGGGGGACACAGATACGCAGTATTTT	CASSLGRGDTDTQYF
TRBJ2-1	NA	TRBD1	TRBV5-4	TGTGCCAGCAGCTTGGGGCGGGACAGGGTGGTCAATGAGCAGTTCTTC	CASSLGRDRVVNEQFF
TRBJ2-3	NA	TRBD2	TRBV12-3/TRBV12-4	TGTGCCAGCAGTCTAACCTCGGGACTAGCGGGGAAGGGAGATACGCAGTATTTT	CASSLTSGLAGKGDTQYF
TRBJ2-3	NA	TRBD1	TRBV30	TGTGCCTGGAGTCAATGGCAGGGGGTAACAGATACGCAGTATTTT	CAWSQWQGVTDTQYF
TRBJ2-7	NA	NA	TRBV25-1	TGTGCCAGCGGGGGACGGAACTCCTACGAGCAGTACTTC	CASGGRNSYEQYF
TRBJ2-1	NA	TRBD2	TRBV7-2	TGTGCCAGCAGCTCAGTGACTAGCGGGGGCAATGAGCAGTTCTTC	CASSSVTSGGNEQFF
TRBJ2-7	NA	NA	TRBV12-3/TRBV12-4	TGTGCCAGCAGTTTATCCGGCGGTGGGGAGCAGTACTTC	CASSLSGGGEQYF
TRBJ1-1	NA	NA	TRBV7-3	TGTGCCAGCAGCCCTGGGTTGAACACTGAAGCTTTCTTT	CASSPGLNTEAFF
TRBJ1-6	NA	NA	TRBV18	TGTGCCAGCTCACCCGAGAGTAATTCACCCCTCCACTTT	CASSPESNSPLHF
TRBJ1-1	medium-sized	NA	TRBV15	TGTGCCACCAGTTACACAATGGACACTGAAGCTTTCTTT	CATSYTMDTEAFF